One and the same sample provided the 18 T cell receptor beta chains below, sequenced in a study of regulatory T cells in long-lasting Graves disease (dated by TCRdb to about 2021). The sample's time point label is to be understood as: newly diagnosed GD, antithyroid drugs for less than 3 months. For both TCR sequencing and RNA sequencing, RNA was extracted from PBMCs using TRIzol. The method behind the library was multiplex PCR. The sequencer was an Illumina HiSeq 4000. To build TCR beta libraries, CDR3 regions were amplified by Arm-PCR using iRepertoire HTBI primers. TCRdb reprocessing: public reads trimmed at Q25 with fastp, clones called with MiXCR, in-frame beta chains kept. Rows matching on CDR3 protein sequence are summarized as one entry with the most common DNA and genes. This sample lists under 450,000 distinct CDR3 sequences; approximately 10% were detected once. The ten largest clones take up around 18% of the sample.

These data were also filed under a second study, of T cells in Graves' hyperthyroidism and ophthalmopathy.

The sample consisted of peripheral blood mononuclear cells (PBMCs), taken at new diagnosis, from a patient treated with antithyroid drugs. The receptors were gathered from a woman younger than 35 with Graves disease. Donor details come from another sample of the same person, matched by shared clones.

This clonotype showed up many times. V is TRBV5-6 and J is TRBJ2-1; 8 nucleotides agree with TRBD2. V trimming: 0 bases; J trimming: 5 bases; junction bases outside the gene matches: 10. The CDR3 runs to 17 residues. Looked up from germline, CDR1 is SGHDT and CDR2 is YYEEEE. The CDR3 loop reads CASSLGWGAGGNNEQFF. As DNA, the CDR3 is TGTGCCAGCAGCTTGGGATGGGGGGCGGGAGGTAACAATGAGCAGTTCTTC.

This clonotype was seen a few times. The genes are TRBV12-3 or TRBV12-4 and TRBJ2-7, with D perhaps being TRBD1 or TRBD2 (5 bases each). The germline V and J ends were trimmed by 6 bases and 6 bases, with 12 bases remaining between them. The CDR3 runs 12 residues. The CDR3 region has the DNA TGTGCCAGCAGCGAGGGGACCTCCGAGCAGTACGTC. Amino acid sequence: CASSEGTSEQYV.

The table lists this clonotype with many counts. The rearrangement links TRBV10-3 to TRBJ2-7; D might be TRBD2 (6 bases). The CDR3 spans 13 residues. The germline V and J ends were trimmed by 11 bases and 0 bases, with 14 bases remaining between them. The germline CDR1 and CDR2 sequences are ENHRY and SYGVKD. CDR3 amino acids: CAFPGLHSYEQYV. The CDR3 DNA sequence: TGTGCCTTCCCGGGACTGCACTCCTACGAGCAGTACGTC.

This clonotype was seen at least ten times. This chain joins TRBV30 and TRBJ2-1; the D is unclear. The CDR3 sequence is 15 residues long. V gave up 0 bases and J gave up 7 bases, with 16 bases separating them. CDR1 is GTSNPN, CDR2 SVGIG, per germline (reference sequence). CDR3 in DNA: TGTGCCTGGAGTGTGACCGGCCTGGTGAGGAATGAGCAGTTCTTC. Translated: CAWSVTGLVRNEQFF.

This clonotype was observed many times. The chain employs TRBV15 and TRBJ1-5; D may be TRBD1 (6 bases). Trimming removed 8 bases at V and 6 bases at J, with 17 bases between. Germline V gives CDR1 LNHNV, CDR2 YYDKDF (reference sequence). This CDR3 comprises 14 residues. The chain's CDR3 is CATHPGTRIQPQHF. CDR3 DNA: TGTGCCACCCACCCCGGGACACGTATTCAGCCCCAGCATTTT.

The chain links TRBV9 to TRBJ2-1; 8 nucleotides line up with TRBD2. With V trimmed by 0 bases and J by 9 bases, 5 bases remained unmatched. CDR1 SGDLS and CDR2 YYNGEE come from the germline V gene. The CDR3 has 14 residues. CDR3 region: CASSVEGLVGEQFF. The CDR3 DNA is TGTGCCAGCAGCGTAGAGGGACTAGTCGGTGAGCAGTTCTTC.

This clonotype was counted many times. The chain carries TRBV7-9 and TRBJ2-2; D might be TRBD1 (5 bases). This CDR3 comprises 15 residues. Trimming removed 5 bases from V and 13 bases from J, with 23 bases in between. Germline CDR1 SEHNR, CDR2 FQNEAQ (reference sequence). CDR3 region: CASSPRSGAVWGLFF. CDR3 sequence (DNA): TGTGCCAGCAGCCCTCGGAGTGGGGCCGTTTGGGGGCTGTTTTTT.

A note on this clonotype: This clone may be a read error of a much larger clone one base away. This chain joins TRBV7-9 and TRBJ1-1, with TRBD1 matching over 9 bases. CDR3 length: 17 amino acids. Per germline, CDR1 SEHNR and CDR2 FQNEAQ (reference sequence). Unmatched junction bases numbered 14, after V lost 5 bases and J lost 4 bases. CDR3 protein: CASSLIGTGYRFTEAFF. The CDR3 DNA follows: TGTGCCAGCAGCCTCATCGGGACAGGGTATCGATTCACTGAAGCTTTCTTT.

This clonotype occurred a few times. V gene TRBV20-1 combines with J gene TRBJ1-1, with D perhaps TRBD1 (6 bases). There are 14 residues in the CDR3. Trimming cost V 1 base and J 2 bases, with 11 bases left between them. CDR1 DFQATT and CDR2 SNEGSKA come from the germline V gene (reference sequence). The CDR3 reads CSARVGAANTEAFF. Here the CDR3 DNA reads TGCAGTGCTAGAGTGGGGGCGGCAAACACTGAAGCTTTCTTT.

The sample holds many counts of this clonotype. The DNA of the CDR3 is TGTGCCAGCAGTTCACACAGGTCTGTTCTAGAGACCCAGTACTTC. Residues: CASSSHRSVLETQYF. This rearrangement joins TRBV12-3 or TRBV12-4 to TRBJ2-5; tentative D call: TRBD1 (5 bases). Trimming took off 4 bases at V and 4 bases at J, with 16 bases between the two ends. CDR3 length equals 15 residues.

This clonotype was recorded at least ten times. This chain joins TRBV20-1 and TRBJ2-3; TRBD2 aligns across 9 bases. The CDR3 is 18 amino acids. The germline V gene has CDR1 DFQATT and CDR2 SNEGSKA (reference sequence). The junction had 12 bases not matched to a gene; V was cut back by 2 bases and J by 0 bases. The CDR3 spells CSARLEAGGHPSTDTQYF. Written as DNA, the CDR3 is TGCAGTGCTAGACTCGAAGCGGGGGGCCACCCTAGCACAGATACGCAGTATTTT.

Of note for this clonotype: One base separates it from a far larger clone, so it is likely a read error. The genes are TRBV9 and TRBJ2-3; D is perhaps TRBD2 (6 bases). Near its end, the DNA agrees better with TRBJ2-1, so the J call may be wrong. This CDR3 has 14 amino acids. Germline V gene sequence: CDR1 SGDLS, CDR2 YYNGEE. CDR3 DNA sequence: TGTGCCAGCAACGTAGCGGCAGGGTACAATGAGCAGTTCTTC. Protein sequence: CASNVAAGYNEQFF.

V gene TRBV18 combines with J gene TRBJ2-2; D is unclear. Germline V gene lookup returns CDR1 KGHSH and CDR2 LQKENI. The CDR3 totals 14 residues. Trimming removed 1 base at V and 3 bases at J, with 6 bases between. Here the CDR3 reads CASSPRLDTGELFF. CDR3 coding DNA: TGTGCCAGCTCACCACGACTCGACACCGGGGAGCTGTTTTTT. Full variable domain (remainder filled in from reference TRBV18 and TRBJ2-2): NAGVMQNPRHLVRRRGQEARLRCSPMKGHSHVYWYRQLPEEGLKFMVYLQKENIIDESGMPKERFSAEFPKEGPSILRIQQVVRGDSAAYFCASSPRLDTGELFFGEGSRLTVL.

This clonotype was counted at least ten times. CDR3 protein: CSVAGLRLPTDTQYF. CDR3 DNA sequence: TGCAGCGTTGCAGGACTTCGTCTGCCCACAGATACGCAGTATTTT. This chain connects TRBV29-1 to TRBJ2-3; a weak D match, TRBD2 (5 bases). Germline V lookup: CDR1 SQVTM, CDR2 ANQGSEA. V lost 4 bases and J 2 bases, leaving 16 bases between the germline ends. The CDR3 is 15 amino acids.

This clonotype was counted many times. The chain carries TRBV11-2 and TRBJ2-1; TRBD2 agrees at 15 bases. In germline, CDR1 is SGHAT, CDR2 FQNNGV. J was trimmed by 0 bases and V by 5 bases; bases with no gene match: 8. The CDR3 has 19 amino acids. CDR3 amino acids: CASSQGLAGGKGSYNEQFF. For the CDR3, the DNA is TGTGCCAGCAGCCAGGGACTAGCGGGAGGAAAAGGCTCCTACAATGAGCAGTTCTTC. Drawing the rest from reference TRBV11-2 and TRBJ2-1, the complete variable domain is EAGVAQSPRYKIIEKRQSVAFWCNPISGHATLYWYQQILGQGPKLLIQFQNNGVVDDSQLPKDRFSAERLKGVDSTLKIQPAKLEDSAVYLCASSQGLAGGKGSYNEQFFGPGTRLTVL.

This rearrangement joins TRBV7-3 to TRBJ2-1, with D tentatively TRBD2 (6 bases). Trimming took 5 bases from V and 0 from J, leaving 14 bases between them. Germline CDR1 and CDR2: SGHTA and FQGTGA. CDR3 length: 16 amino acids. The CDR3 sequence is CASSPDYRSSYNEQFF. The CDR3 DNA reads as TGTGCCAGCAGCCCGGACTACCGGAGCTCCTACAATGAGCAGTTCTTC.

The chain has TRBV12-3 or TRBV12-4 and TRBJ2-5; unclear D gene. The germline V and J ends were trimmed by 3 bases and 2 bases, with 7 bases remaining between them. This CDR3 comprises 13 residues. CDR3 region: CASSFSAQETQYF. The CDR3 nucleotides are TGTGCCAGCAGTTTCTCGGCACAAGAGACCCAGTACTTC.

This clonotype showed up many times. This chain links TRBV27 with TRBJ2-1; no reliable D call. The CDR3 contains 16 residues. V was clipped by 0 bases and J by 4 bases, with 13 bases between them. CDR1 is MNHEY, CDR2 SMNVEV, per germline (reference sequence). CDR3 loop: CASSLSAPGPYNEQFF. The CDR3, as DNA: TGTGCCAGCAGTTTATCGGCTCCAGGCCCATACAATGAGCAGTTCTTC.